A few counts support the clone carrying this TCR beta chain. As yet, its antigen is unknown. The sample comes from a study of radiotherapy plus CTLA-4 blockade in lung cancer. Germline V lookup: CDR1 LGHNA, CDR2 YSLEER. Trimming took 0 bases from V and 3 from J; bases not matched to a gene: 4. The CDR3 has 16 residues. Clones were read by immunoSEQ multiplex PCR, and TCRdb kept only the in-frame ones, dropping some. The table includes 75,000 to 95,000 clones, roughly 78% detected once. Patients had chemo-refractory metastatic non-small-cell lung cancer and received focal radiation plus CTLA-4 blockade that used ipilimumab. General study points: Among blood TCR repertoires after radiotherapy plus ipilimumab, tumor-derived clones expanded.

The TCR comes from a human donor with non-small cell lung cancer that progressed on radiotherapy plus ipilimumab. J is TRBJ2-3 and V is TRBV4-3; 9 nucleotides align to TRBD2. This material consisted of peripheral blood, taken from a patient treated with radiotherapy plus ipilimumab. Here the CDR3 DNA reads TGCGCCAGCAGCCAAGAAGCGGGGGGTGGTACAGATACGCAGTATTTT. Translation: CASSQEAGGGTDTQYF.